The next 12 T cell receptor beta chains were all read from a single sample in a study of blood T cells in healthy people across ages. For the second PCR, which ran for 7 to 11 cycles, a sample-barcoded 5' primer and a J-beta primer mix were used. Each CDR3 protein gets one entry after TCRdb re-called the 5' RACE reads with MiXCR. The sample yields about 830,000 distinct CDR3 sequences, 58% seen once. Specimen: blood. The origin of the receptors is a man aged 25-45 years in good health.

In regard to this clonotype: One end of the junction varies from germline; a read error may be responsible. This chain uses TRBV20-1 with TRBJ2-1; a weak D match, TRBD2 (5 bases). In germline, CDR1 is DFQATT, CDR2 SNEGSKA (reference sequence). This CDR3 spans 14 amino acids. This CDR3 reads CRAQPLDGLNEEFF. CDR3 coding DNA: TGCAGAGCTCAACCGCTAGACGGACTCAATGAGGAGTTCTTC.

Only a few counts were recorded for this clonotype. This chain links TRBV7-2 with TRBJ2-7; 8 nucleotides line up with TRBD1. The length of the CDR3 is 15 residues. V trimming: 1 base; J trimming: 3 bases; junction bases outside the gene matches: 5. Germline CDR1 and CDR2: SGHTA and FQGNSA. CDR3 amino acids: CASSLVHRGNYEQYF. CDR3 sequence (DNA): TGTGCCAGCAGCTTAGTTCACAGGGGGAACTACGAGCAGTACTTC.

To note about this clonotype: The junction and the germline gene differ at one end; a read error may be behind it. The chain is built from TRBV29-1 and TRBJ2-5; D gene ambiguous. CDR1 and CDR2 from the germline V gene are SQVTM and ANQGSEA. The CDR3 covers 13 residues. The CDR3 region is CSVEGNFQETRYF. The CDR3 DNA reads TGCAGCGTTGAAGGGAACTTCCAAGAGACCCGGTACTTC.

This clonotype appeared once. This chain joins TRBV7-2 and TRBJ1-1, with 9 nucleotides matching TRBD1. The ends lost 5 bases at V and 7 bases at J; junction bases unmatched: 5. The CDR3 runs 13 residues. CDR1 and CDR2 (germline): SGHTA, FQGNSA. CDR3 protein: CASSQGQGSEAFF. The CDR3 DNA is TGTGCCAGCAGCCAAGGACAGGGGAGTGAAGCTTTCTTT.

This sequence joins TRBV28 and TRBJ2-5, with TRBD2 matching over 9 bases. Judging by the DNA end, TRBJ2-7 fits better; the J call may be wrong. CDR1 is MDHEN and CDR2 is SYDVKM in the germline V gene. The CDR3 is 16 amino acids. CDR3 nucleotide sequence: TGTGCCAGCAGTTCCCCCGGGACTAGCCGTCCCTACGAGCAGTACTTC. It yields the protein CASSSPGTSRPYEQYF.

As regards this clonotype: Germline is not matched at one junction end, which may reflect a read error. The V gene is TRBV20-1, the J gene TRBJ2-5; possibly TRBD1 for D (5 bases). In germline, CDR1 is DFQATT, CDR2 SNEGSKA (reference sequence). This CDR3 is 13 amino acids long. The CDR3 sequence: CGARYDSEETQYF. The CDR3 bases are TGCGGTGCTAGATATGACAGTGAAGAGACCCAGTACTTC.

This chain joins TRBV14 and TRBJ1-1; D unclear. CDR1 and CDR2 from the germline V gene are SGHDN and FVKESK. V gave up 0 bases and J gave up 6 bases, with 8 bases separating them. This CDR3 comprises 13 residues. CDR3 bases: TGTGCCAGCAGCCAAGATCGAGGCGCTGAAGCTTTCTTT. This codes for CASSQDRGAEAFF. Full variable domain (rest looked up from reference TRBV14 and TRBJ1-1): EAGVTQFPSHSVIEKGQTVTLRCDPISGHDNLYWYRRVMGKEIKFLLHFVKESKQDESGMPNNRFLAERTGGTYSTLKVQPAELEDSGVYFCASSQDRGAEAFFGQGTRLTVV.

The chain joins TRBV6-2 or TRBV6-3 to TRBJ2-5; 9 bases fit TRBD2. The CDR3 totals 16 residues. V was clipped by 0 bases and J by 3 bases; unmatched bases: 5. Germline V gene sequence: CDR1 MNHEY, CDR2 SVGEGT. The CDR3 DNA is TGTGCCAGCAGTTACTCGGCTAGCGGGGCCGAAGAGACCCAGTACTTC. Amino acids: CASSYSASGAEETQYF.

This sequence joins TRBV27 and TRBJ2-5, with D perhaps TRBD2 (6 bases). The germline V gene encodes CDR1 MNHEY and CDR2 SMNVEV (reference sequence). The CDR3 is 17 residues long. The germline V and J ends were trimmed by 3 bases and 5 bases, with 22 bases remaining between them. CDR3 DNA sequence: TGTGCCAGCAGTTTCTCGCGGGGCGCCGTACTAGGGGAGACCCAGTACTTC. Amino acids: CASSFSRGAVLGETQYF.

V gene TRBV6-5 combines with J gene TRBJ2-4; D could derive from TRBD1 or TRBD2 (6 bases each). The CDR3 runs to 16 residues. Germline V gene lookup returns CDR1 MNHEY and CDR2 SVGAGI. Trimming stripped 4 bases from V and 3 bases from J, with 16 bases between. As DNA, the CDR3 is TGTGCCAGCAGTTCCGCAGGGGTGGAGGGCAAAAACATTCAGTACTTC. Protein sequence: CASSSAGVEGKNIQYF.

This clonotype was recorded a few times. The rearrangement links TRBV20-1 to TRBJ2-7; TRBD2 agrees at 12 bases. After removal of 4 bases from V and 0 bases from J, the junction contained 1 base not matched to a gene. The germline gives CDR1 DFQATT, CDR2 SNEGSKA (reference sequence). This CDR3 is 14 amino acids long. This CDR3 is CSATGLAGSYEQYF. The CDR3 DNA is TGCAGTGCTACGGGACTAGCGGGCTCCTACGAGCAGTACTTC.

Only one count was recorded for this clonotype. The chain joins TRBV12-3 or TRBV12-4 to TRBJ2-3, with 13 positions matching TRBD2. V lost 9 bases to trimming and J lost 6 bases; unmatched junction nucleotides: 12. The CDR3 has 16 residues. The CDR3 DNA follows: TGTGCCAGTTTCGGGACTAGCGGGACCCCTACGGATACGCAGTATTTT. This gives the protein CASFGTSGTPTDTQYF.